Below are 5 T cell receptor beta chains sequenced from a single sample in a study of T cell responses to AZD1222 COVID-19 vaccine. TCRdb's copy holds only in-frame clones and misses some; the assay was immunoSEQ multiplex PCR. The table shows about 130,000 clones, with roughly 87% occurring only once. The source was peripheral blood, collected 28 days after the second AZD1222 dose. These receptors originate from an adult who received the AZD1222 COVID-19 vaccine.

The chain is built from TRBV7-9 and TRBJ1-2; D is perhaps TRBD1 (6 bases). This CDR3 is built from 12 residues. In germline, CDR1 is SEHNR, CDR2 FQNEAQ (reference sequence). Deletions cut 1 base from V and 8 bases from J, with 8 bases between. CDR3 in amino acids: CASSLEDRGYTF. Written as DNA, the CDR3 is TGTGCCAGCAGCTTAGAGGACAGAGGCTACACCTTC.

There are a few counts of this clone. The V gene is TRBV13, the J gene TRBJ2-2; either TRBD1 or TRBD2 may fit D (5 bases each). The germline V gene has CDR1 PRHDT and CDR2 FYEKMQ (reference sequence). V was cut by 8 bases and J by 4 bases, with 8 bases left in between. The CDR3 spans 12 residues. The CDR3 DNA follows: TGTGCCAGCCCTGGGGGCACCGGGGAGCTGTTTTTT. Amino acids: CASPGGTGELFF.

The rearrangement links TRBV5-5 to TRBJ2-3; D gene ambiguous. Germline V lookup: CDR1 SGHKS, CDR2 YYEKEE (reference sequence). The CDR3 is 12 amino acids. V lost 2 bases and J lost 5, with 6 bases in between. CDR3 amino acids: CASSLGQDTQYF. The CDR3 bases are TGTGCCAGCAGCTTAGGGCAAGATACGCAGTATTTT.

This sequence joins TRBV7-9 and TRBJ2-7; 7 bases map to TRBD2. CDR1 and CDR2 from the germline V gene are SEHNR and FQNEAQ (reference sequence). The CDR3 consists of 13 residues. The V gene end was trimmed by 4 bases and the J gene end by 5 bases; junction bases not matched to a gene: 5. The CDR3 bases are TGTGCCAGCAGCTCCCGGGACTACGACGAGCAGTACTTC. Amino acid sequence: CASSSRDYDEQYF.

The table lists this clone with a count of one. The gene calls are TRBV5-1 and TRBJ2-1, with no clear D. This CDR3 has 13 residues. V was trimmed by 4 bases and J by 7 bases, leaving 12 bases between them. CDR1 and CDR2 from the germline V gene are SGHRS and YFSETQ. CDR3 DNA: TGCGCCAGCAGCCGGGCCCCCCAAAATGAGCAGTTCTTC. Protein sequence: CASSRAPQNEQFF.